This is a list of T cell receptor beta chains from one sample in a study of cytomegalovirus exposure and HLA in healthy donors. Sequenced by immunoSEQ multiplex PCR; TCRdb stores in-frame clones only, minus some. The table includes 100,000 to 150,000 clones, around 72% detected once. Material for sequencing was PBMCs. The receptor source for this set is a young man in good health and CMV-seronegative. Both conserved end residues are part of each CDR3. The order of the fields is V gene, J gene, CDR3 length, D gene, clone size, CDR3 protein, CDR3 DNA. D genes are given only for firm matches. Size tells how often a clone was seen (once, few, many) or the class of an expanded clone, and some rows leave it out.

V: TRBV6-6; J: TRBJ1-2; length: 13; D: -; size: -; CDR3: CASSSGLGYGYTF; DNA: TGTGCCAGCAGCTCTGGACTAGGCTATGGCTACACCTTC
V: TRBV21-1; J: TRBJ2-7; length: 14; D: -; size: -; CDR3: CAISAGTTAYEQYF; DNA: TGTGCCATCTCCGCCGGGACTACCGCCTACGAGCAGTACTTC
V: TRBV4-2; J: TRBJ1-2; length: 17; D: TRBD1; size: -; CDR3: CASSPTARTGGNYGYTF; DNA: TGTGCCAGCAGCCCGACAGCGAGGACAGGGGGAAACTATGGCTACACCTTC
V: TRBV27; J: TRBJ1-6; length: 15; D: TRBD1; size: -; CDR3: CASSSRDRVNSPLHF; DNA: TGTGCCAGCAGTTCCCGGGACAGGGTAAATTCACCCCTCCACTTT
V: TRBV5-6; J: TRBJ2-7; length: 14; D: TRBD1; size: -; CDR3: CASSARQGAYEQYF; DNA: TGTGCCAGCAGCGCTCGACAGGGGGCCTACGAGCAGTACTTC
V: TRBV4-2; J: TRBJ2-7; length: 15; D: TRBD2; size: few; CDR3: CASSTLAGGTYEQYF; DNA: TGTGCCAGCAGCACTCTAGCGGGGGGGACCTACGAGCAGTACTTC
V: TRBV28; J: TRBJ1-2; length: 15; D: -; size: -; CDR3: CASSSAGRSAYGYTF; DNA: TGTGCCAGCAGCTCAGCGGGGAGGTCTGCCTATGGCTACACCTTC
V: TRBV18; J: TRBJ1-4; length: 14; D: -; size: few; CDR3: CASSLYDGSEKLFF; DNA: TGTGCCAGCTCACTCTACGACGGGAGTGAAAAACTGTTTTTT
V: TRBV5-8; J: TRBJ2-5; length: 15; D: TRBD1; size: -; CDR3: CASGHGTVNQETQYF; DNA: TGTGCCAGCGGCCATGGGACAGTTAACCAAGAGACCCAGTACTTC
V: TRBV7-8; J: TRBJ2-7; length: 14; D: TRBD2; size: -; CDR3: CASTSSGGPYEQYF; DNA: TGTGCCAGCACGAGTAGCGGGGGGCCCTACGAGCAGTACTTC
V: TRBV28; J: TRBJ2-7; length: 12; D: TRBD1; size: -; CDR3: CASSRQGDEQYF; DNA: TGTGCCAGCAGTAGACAGGGAGACGAGCAGTACTTC
V: TRBV5-1; J: TRBJ2-1; length: 15; D: TRBD2; size: -; CDR3: CASRLGLASYNEQFF; DNA: TGCGCCAGCAGGTTGGGACTAGCGTCCTACAATGAGCAGTTCTTC
V: TRBV5-6; J: TRBJ2-3; length: 16; D: -; size: -; CDR3: CASSLPNSRRTDTQYF; DNA: TGTGCCAGCAGCCTACCCAACTCTCGTCGCACAGATACGCAGTATTTT
V: TRBV9; J: TRBJ2-7; length: 16; D: -; size: -; CDR3: CASSLGSGPSSYEQYF; DNA: TGTGCCAGCAGCCTGGGGTCAGGGCCTAGCTCCTACGAGCAGTACTTC
V: TRBV9; J: TRBJ2-4; length: 15; D: -; size: -; CDR3: CASSSDAGTKNIQYF; DNA: TGTGCCAGCAGTTCAGATGCGGGAACAAAAAACATTCAGTACTTC
V: TRBV5-6; J: TRBJ1-2; length: 12; D: -; size: -; CDR3: CASSGLDYGYTF; DNA: TGTGCCAGCAGCGGTTTAGACTATGGCTACACCTTC
V: TRBV5-1; J: TRBJ1-5; length: 14; D: TRBD1; size: -; CDR3: CASSSGTGNQPQHF; DNA: TGCGCCAGCAGCTCCGGGACAGGCAATCAGCCCCAGCATTTT
V: TRBV5-4; J: TRBJ1-5; length: 13; D: -; size: once; CDR3: CASSRDSNQPQHF; DNA: TGTGCCAGCTCTCGGGATAGCAATCAGCCCCAGCATTTT
V: TRBV27; J: TRBJ1-2; length: 13; D: -; size: -; CDR3: CASSPTANYGYTF; DNA: TGTGCCAGCAGCCCGACAGCTAACTATGGCTACACCTTC
V: TRBV10-3; J: TRBJ1-2; length: 14; D: -; size: few; CDR3: CATKYRAPNYGYTF; DNA: TGTGCCACCAAGTACAGGGCCCCTAACTATGGCTACACCTTC
V: TRBV7-9; J: TRBJ1-2; length: 17; D: TRBD1; size: once; CDR3: CSSSLAALQGATYGYTF; DNA: TGTTCCAGCAGTTTGGCTGCTTTACAGGGGGCGACCTATGGCTACACCTTC
V: TRBV5-1; J: TRBJ2-7; length: 13; D: -; size: few; CDR3: CASTGTALYEQYF; DNA: TGCGCCAGCACCGGGACTGCGCTCTACGAGCAGTACTTC
V: TRBV5-8; J: TRBJ2-7; length: 17; D: TRBD2; size: -; CDR3: CASSRTSGNFWGHEQYF; DNA: TGTGCCAGCAGCCGGACTAGCGGGAACTTTTGGGGCCACGAGCAGTACTTC
V: TRBV15; J: TRBJ2-2; length: 18; D: -; size: -; CDR3: CATSRDFTSGSSTGELFF; DNA: TGTGCCACCAGCAGAGATTTTACATCGGGGAGTAGCACCGGGGAGCTGTTTTTT
V: TRBV4-2; J: TRBJ1-2; length: 14; D: -; size: few; CDR3: CASSPDSGYKGYTF; DNA: TGTGCCAGCAGCCCCGACTCAGGGTATAAGGGCTACACCTTC
V: TRBV5-6; J: TRBJ1-1; length: 15; D: -; size: -; CDR3: CASSPRPGMNTEAFF; DNA: TGTGCCAGCAGCCCCCGGCCAGGCATGAACACTGAAGCTTTCTTT
V: TRBV19; J: TRBJ2-3; length: 15; D: -; size: -; CDR3: CASRGGAPGTDTQYF; DNA: TGTGCCAGTCGTGGGGGGGCGCCTGGCACAGATACGCAGTATTTT
V: TRBV6-5; J: TRBJ1-1; length: 15; D: -; size: -; CDR3: CASSYFGQMNTEAFF; DNA: TGTGCCAGCAGTTACTTCGGACAGATGAACACTGAAGCTTTCTTT
V: TRBV28; J: TRBJ2-7; length: 15; D: -; size: few; CDR3: CASSFFGERSYEQYF; DNA: TGTGCCAGCAGTTTCTTCGGGGAGCGCTCCTACGAGCAGTACTTC
V: TRBV7-9; J: TRBJ2-5; length: 15; D: TRBD2; size: -; CDR3: CASSSGTSGKETQYF; DNA: TGTGCCAGCAGCTCCGGGACTAGCGGAAAAGAGACCCAGTACTTC
V: TRBV19; J: TRBJ1-1; length: 14; D: -; size: -; CDR3: CASSASTGNTEAFF; DNA: TGTGCCAGTAGTGCCTCGACAGGGAACACTGAAGCTTTCTTT
V: TRBV27; J: TRBJ1-2; length: 14; D: -; size: -; CDR3: CASSAGFINYGYTF; DNA: TGTGCCAGCAGTGCAGGTTTTATTAACTATGGCTACACCTTC
V: TRBV4-2; J: TRBJ2-3; length: 17; D: -; size: -; CDR3: CASSHSPDKTSTDTQYF; DNA: TGTGCCAGCAGCCACTCTCCGGACAAAACTAGCACAGATACGCAGTATTTT
V: TRBV5-1; J: TRBJ1-3; length: 18; D: TRBD1; size: -; CDR3: CASSLTPGQDISGNTIYF; DNA: TGCGCCAGCAGCTTGACCCCCGGACAGGATATCTCTGGAAACACCATATATTTT
V: TRBV5-1; J: TRBJ1-5; length: 13; D: -; size: -; CDR3: CASSPVQGQPQHF; DNA: TGCGCCAGCAGCCCGGTTCAGGGGCAGCCCCAGCATTTT
V: TRBV6-1; J: TRBJ1-6; length: 15; D: -; size: -; CDR3: CASSDRSSYNSPLHF; DNA: TGTGCCAGCAGCGACAGGAGCTCCTATAATTCACCCCTCCACTTT
V: TRBV6-6; J: TRBJ1-4; length: 15; D: TRBD1; size: -; CDR3: CASSNPGQGNEKLFF; DNA: TGTGCCAGCAGTAACCCGGGACAGGGTAATGAAAAACTGTTTTTT
V: TRBV5-1; J: TRBJ2-7; length: 15; D: TRBD1; size: -; CDR3: CASSLLQGANYEQYF; DNA: TGCGCCAGCAGCTTGCTGCAGGGGGCGAACTACGAGCAGTACTTC
V: TRBV30; J: TRBJ2-7; length: 11; D: -; size: -; CDR3: CAWSARSEQYF; DNA: TGTGCCTGGAGTGCCCGTAGCGAGCAGTACTTC
V: TRBV27; J: TRBJ2-7; length: 15; D: -; size: -; CDR3: CASSLSVGAADEQYF; DNA: TGTGCCAGCAGTTTATCAGTGGGGGCCGCCGACGAGCAGTACTTC
V: TRBV2; J: TRBJ1-3; length: 12; D: -; size: -; CDR3: CASSSTGGTIYF; DNA: TGTGCCAGCAGTTCGACCGGGGGCACCATATATTTT
V: TRBV19; J: TRBJ1-4; length: 13; D: -; size: -; CDR3: CASSGQGEEKLFF; DNA: TGTGCCAGTAGTGGCCAGGGCGAGGAAAAACTGTTTTTT
V: TRBV6-5; J: TRBJ2-5; length: 13; D: TRBD1; size: -; CDR3: CASSADRGETQYF; DNA: TGTGCCAGCAGTGCGGACAGGGGAGAGACCCAGTACTTC
V: TRBV2; J: TRBJ2-2; length: 14; D: -; size: -; CDR3: CASKTQPNTGELFF; DNA: TGTGCCAGCAAGACACAACCGAACACCGGGGAGCTGTTTTTT
V: TRBV6-6; J: TRBJ2-7; length: 11; D: -; size: few; CDR3: CASSFNYEQYF; DNA: TGTGCCAGCAGTTTCAACTACGAGCAGTACTTC
V: TRBV28; J: TRBJ1-6; length: 14; D: -; size: -; CDR3: CASSLHSGSSPLHF; DNA: TGTGCCAGCAGTCTCCACTCGGGGAGCTCACCCCTCCACTTT
V: TRBV7-9; J: TRBJ1-1; length: 12; D: -; size: -; CDR3: CSSSSVSTEAFF; DNA: TGTTCCAGCAGCTCGGTCTCCACTGAAGCTTTCTTT
V: TRBV9; J: TRBJ2-7; length: 15; D: -; size: -; CDR3: CASSVASGELYEQYF; DNA: TGTGCCAGCAGCGTAGCTTCAGGGGAGCTCTACGAGCAGTACTTC
V: TRBV14; J: TRBJ2-7; length: 13; D: -; size: -; CDR3: CASSQVKSYEQYF; DNA: TGTGCCAGCAGCCAAGTCAAGTCCTACGAGCAGTACTTC
V: TRBV19; J: TRBJ1-1; length: 14; D: TRBD1; size: few; CDR3: CASSIATGGTEAFF; DNA: TGTGCCAGTAGTATTGCTACAGGGGGGACTGAAGCTTTCTTT
V: TRBV6-1; J: TRBJ2-7; length: 15; D: TRBD2; size: few; CDR3: CASSELAGAAYEQYF; DNA: TGTGCCAGCAGTGAACTAGCGGGGGCCGCCTACGAGCAGTACTTC
V: TRBV29-1; J: TRBJ1-1; length: 13; D: TRBD1; size: -; CDR3: CSAPLTGAPEAFF; DNA: TGCAGCGCACCTCTGACAGGGGCGCCTGAAGCTTTCTTT